This TCR beta chain was profiled in a study of OX40 agonist ivuxolimab in advanced cancers. Study-wide points: Mean expanded clone counts were higher in CD8+ than CD4+ T cells.

Comments on this clone: The antigen is undetermined.

Between the trimmed V and J ends, which lost 1 base and 6 bases, there was a span of 9 bases. The CDR3 is 14 amino acids. Germline V gene data show CDR1 as LGHNA and CDR2 as YNFKEQ. The cohort excluded patients with autoimmune disease history or systemic immunosuppression. The data were produced by immunoSEQ multiplex PCR, yet TCRdb's version contains in-frame clones alone and is incomplete. Seen here are about 63,000 clones, 91% observed once, and the top ten hold over 3.5%. V usage is TRBV4-2 and J usage is TRBJ2-2; D not certain. The clonotype originates from an adult with an advanced solid tumor such as melanoma, head and neck, liver or kidney cancer. The specimen comprised CD4+ or CD8+ T cells sorted from blood, sampled in a trial of the OX40 agonist ivuxolimab. The CDR3 DNA reads as TGTGCCAGCAGCCAAGTAGAGTATCCCGGGGAGCTGTTTTTT. Amino acids: CASSQVEYPGELFF.